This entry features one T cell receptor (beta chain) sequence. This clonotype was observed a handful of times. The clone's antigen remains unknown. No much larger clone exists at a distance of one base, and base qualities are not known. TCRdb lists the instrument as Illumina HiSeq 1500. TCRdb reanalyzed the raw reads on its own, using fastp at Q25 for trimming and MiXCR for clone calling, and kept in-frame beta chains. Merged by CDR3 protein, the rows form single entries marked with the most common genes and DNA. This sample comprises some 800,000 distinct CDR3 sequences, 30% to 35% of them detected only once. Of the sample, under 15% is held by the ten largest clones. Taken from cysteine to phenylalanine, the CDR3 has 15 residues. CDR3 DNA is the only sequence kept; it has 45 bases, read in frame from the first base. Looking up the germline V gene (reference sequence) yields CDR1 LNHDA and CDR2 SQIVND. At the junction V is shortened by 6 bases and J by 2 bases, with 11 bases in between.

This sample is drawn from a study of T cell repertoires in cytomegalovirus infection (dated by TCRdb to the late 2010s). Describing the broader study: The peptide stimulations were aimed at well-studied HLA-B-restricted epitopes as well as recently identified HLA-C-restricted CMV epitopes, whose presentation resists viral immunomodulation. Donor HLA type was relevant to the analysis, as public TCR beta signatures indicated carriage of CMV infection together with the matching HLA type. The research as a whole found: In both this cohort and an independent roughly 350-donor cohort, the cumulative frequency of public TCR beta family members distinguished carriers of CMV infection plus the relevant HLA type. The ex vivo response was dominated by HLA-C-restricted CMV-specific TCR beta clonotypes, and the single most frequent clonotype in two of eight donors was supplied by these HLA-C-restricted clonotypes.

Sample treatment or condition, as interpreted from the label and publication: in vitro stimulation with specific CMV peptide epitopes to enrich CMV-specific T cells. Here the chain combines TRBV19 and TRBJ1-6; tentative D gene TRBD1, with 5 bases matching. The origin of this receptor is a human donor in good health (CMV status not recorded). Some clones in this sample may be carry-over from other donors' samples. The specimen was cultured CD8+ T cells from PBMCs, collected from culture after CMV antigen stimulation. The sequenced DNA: TGTGCCAGTAGCGGGACGGTCACCTATAATTCACCCCTCCACTTT. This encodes CASSGTVTYNSPLHF. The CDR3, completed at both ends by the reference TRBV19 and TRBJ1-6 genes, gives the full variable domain DGGITQSPKYLFRKEGQNVTLSCEQNLNHDAMYWYRQDPGQGLRLIYYSQIVNDFQKGDIAEGYSVSREKKESFPLTVTSAQKNPTAFYLCASSGTVTYNSPLHFGNGTRLTVT.